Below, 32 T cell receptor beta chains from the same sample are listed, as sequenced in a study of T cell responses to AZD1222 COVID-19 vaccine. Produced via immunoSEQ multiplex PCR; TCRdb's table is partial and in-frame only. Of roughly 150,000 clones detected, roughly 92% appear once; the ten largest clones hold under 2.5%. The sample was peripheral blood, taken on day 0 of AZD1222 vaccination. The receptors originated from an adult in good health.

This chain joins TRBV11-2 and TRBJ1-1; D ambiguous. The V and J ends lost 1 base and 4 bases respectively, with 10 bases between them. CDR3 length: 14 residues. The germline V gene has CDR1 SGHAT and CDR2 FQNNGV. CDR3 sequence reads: CASSLGAVSTEAFF. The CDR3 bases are TGTGCCAGCAGCTTAGGGGCCGTTAGCACTGAAGCTTTCTTT.

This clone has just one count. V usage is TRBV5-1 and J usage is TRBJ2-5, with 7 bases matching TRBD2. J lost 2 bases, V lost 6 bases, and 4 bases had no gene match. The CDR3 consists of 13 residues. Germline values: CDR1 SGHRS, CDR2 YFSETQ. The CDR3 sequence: CASTRAGQETQYF. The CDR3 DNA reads TGCGCCAGCACCCGAGCGGGACAAGAGACCCAGTACTTC.

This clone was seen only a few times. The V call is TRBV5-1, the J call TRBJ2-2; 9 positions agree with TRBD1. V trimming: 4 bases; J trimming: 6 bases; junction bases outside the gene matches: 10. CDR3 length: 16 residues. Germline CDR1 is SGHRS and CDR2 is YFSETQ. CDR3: CASSGPGTGHAGELFF. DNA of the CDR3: TGCGCCAGCAGCGGCCCCGGGACAGGGCACGCCGGGGAGCTGTTTTTT.

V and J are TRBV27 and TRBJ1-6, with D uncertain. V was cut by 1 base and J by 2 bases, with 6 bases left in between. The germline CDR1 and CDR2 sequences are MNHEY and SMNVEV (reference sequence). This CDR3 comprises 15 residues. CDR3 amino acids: CASSLWAPYNSPLHF. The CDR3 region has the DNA TGTGCCAGCAGTTTATGGGCGCCCTATAATTCACCCCTCCACTTT.

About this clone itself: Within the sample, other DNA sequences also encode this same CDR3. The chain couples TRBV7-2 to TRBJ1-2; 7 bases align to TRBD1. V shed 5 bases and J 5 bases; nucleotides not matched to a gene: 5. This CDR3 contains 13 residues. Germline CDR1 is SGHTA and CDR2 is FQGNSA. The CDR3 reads CASSTGTVYGYTF. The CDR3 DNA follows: TGTGCCAGCAGCACAGGGACAGTTTATGGCTACACCTTC.

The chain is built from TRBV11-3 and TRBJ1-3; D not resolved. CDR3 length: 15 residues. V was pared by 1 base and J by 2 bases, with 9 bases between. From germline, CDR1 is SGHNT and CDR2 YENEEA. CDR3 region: CASSLVGPPGNTIYF. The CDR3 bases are TGTGCCAGCAGCTTAGTTGGGCCCCCTGGAAACACCATATATTTT.

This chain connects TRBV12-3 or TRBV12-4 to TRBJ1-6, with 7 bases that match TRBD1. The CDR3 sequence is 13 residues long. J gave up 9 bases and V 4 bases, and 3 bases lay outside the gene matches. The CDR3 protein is CASSSYRGSPLHF. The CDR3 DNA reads TGTGCCAGCAGTTCCTACAGGGGTTCACCCCTCCACTTT.

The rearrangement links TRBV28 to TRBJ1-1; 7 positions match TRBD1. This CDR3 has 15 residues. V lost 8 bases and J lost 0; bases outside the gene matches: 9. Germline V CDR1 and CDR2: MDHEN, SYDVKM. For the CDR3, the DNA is TGTGCCAGCCTTCAGGGGGGCAACGTGAACACTGAAGCTTTCTTT. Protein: CASLQGGNVNTEAFF.

The CDR3 coding sequence is TGTGCCACCAGTGACGAGTTCACGGACCAGCATTTT. This encodes CATSDEFTDQHF. This chain uses TRBV24-1 with TRBJ1-5, with D hard to call. The CDR3 extends over 12 amino acids. V lost 4 bases and J 12 bases, leaving 12 bases between the germline ends. Germline V gene sequence: CDR1 KGHDR, CDR2 SFDVKD.

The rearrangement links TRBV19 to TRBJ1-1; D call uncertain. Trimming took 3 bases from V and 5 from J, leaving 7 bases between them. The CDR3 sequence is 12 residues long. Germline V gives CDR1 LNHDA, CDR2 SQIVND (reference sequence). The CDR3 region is CASSIGVTEAFF. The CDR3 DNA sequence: TGTGCCAGTAGTATTGGTGTTACTGAAGCTTTCTTT.

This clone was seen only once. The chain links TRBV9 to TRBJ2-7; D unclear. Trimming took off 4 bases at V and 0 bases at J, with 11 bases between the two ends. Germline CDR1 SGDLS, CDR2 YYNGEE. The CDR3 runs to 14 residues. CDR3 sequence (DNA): TGTGCCAGCAGCCCAGAGGACCGCTCCTACGAGCAGTACTTC. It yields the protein CASSPEDRSYEQYF.

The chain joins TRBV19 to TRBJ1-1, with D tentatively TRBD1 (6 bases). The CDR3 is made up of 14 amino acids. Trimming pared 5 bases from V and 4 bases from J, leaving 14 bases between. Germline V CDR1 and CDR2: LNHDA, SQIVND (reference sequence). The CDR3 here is CASSLQGGGTEAFF. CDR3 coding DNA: TGTGCCAGTAGTCTACAGGGTGGGGGCACTGAAGCTTTCTTT.

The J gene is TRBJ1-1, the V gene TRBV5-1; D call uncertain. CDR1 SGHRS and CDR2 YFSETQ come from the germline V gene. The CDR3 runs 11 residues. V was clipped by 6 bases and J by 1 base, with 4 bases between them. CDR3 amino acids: CASMENTEAFF. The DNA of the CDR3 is TGCGCCAGCATGGAGAACACTGAAGCTTTCTTT. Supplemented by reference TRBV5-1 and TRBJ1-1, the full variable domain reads KAGVTQTPRYLIKTRGQQVTLSCSPISGHRSVSWYQQTPGQGLQFLFEYFSETQRNKGNFPGRFSGRQFSNSRSEMNVSTLELGDSALYLCASMENTEAFFGQGTRLTVV.

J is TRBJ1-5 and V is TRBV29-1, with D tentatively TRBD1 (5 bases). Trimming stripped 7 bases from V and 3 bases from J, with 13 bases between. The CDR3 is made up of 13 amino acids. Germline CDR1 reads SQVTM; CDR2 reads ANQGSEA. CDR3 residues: CSAGDGNNQPQHF. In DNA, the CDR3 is TGCAGCGCCGGGGACGGAAACAATCAGCCCCAGCATTTT.

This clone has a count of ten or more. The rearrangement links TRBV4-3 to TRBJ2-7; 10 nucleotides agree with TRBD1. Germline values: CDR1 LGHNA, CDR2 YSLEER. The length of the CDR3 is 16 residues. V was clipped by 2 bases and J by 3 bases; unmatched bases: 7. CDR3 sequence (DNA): TGCGCCAGCAGCCAATCCCGGACAGGGGGAGTCTACGAGCAGTACTTC. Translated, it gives CASSQSRTGGVYEQYF.

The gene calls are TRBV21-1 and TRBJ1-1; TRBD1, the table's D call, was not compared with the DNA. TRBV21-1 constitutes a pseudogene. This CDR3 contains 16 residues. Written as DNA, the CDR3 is TGTGCCAGCAGCCTGAGGGGGACAGGGCGAACGACTGAAGCTTTCTTT. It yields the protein CASSLRGTGRTTEAFF.

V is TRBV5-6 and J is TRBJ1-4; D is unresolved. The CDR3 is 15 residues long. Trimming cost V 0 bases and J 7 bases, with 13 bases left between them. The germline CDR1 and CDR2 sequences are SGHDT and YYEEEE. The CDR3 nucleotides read TGTGCCAGCAGCTTGGCCTCGCAAGGTTTTGAAAAACTGTTTTTT. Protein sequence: CASSLASQGFEKLFF.

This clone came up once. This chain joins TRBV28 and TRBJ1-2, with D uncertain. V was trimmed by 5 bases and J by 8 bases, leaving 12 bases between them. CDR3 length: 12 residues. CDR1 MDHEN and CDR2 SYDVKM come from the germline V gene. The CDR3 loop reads CASSPGPRGYTF. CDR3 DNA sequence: TGTGCCAGCAGTCCCGGGCCACGGGGCTACACCTTC.

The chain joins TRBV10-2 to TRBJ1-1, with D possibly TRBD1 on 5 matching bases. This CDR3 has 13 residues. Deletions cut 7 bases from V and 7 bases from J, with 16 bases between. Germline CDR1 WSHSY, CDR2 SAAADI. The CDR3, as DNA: TGCGCCAGCAATCCCAGGGAAGCTGGTGAAGCTTTCTTT. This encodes CASNPREAGEAFF.

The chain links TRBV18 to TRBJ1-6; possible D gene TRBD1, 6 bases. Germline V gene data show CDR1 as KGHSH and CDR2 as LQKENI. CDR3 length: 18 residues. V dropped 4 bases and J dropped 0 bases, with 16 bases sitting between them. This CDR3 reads CASSQTGQMISYNSPLHF. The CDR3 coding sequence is TGTGCCAGCTCACAAACAGGACAGATGATCTCCTATAATTCACCCCTCCACTTT.

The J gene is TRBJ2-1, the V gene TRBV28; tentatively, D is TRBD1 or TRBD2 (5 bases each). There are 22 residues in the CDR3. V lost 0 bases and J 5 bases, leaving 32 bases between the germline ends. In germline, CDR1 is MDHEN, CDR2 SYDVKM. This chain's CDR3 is CASSLWGVSAVVGERGHNEQFF. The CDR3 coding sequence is TGTGCCAGCAGTTTATGGGGGGTATCCGCTGTTGTTGGGGAGAGGGGACACAATGAGCAGTTCTTC.

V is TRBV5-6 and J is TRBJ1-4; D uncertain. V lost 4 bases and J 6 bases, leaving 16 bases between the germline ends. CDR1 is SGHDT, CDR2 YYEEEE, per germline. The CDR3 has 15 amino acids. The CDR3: CASSTKTVGYEKLFF. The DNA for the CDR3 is TGTGCCAGCAGCACTAAAACAGTTGGCTATGAAAAACTGTTTTTT.

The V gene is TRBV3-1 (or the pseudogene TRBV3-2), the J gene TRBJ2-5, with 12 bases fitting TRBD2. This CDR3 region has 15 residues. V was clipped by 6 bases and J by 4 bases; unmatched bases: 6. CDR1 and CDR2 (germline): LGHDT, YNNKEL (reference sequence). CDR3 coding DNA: TGTGCCAGCAGGATACCGGGACTAGCGGGAGAGACCCAGTACTTC. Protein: CASRIPGLAGETQYF.

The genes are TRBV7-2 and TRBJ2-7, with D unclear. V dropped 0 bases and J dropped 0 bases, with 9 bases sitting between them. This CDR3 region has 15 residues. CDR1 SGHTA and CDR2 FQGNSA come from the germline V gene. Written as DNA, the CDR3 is TGTGCCAGCAGCTTAGCGGCTCCCCGCTCCTACGAGCAGTACTTC. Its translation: CASSLAAPRSYEQYF. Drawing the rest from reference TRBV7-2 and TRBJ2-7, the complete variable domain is GAGVSQSPSNKVTEKGKDVELRCDPISGHTALYWYRQSLGQGLEFLIYFQGNSAPDKSGLPSDRFSAERTGGSVSTLTIQRTQQEDSAVYLCASSLAAPRSYEQYFGPGTRLTVT.

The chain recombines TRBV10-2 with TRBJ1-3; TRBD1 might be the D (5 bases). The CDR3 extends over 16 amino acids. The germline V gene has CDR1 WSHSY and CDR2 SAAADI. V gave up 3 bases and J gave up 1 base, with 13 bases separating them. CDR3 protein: CASSEGVWGSGNTIYF. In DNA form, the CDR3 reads TGCGCCAGCAGTGAAGGGGTATGGGGTTCTGGAAACACCATATATTTT.

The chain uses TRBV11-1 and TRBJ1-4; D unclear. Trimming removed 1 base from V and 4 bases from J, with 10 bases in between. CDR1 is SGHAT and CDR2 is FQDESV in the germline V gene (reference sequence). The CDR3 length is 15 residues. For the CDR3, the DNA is TGTGCCAGCAGCTTAGACCCAGGCCATAATGAAAAACTGTTTTTT. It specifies CASSLDPGHNEKLFF.

This CDR3 is CSASGTSGGTDTQYF. DNA of the CDR3: TGCAGCGCCTCCGGGACTAGCGGGGGCACAGATACGCAGTATTTT. V and J are TRBV29-1 and TRBJ2-3; TRBD2 aligns across 13 bases. Unmatched junction bases numbered 5, after V lost 7 bases and J lost 1 base. This CDR3 is 15 amino acids long. In germline, CDR1 is SQVTM, CDR2 ANQGSEA.

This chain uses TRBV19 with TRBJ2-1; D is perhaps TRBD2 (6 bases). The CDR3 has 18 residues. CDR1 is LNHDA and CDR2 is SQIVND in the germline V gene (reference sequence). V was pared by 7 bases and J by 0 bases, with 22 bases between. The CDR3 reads CASTIYGGSASSYNEQFF. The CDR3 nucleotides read TGTGCCAGTACCATCTATGGAGGGTCCGCGTCCTCCTACAATGAGCAGTTCTTC.

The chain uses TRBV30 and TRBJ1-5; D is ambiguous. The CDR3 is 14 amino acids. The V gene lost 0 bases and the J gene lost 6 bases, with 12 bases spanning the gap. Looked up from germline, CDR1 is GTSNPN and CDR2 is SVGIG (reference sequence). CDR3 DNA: TGTGCCTGGAGTGTACAACCGGTGGGTCAGCCCCAGCATTTT. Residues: CAWSVQPVGQPQHF. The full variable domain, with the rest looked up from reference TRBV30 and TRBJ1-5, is SQTIHQWPATLVQPVGSPLSLECTVEGTSNPNLYWYRQAAGRGLQLLFYSVGIGQISSEVPQNLSASRPQDRQFILSSKKLLLSDSGFYLCAWSVQPVGQPQHFGDGTRLSIL.

This chain's CDR3 is CAWSGFRGLAHNEQFF. CDR3 nucleotide sequence: TGTGCCTGGAGCGGGTTCAGGGGACTAGCCCACAATGAGCAGTTCTTC. J is TRBJ2-1 and V is TRBV30, with 9 bases fitting TRBD2. Germline CDR1 and CDR2: GTSNPN and SVGIG (reference sequence). There are 16 residues in the CDR3. The J segment lost 5 bases and the V segment lost 3 bases, leaving 11 bases of the junction unmatched.

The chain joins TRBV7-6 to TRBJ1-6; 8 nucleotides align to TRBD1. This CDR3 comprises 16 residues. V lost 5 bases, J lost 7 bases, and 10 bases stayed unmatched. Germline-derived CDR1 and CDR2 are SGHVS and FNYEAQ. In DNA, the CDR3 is TGTGCCAGCAGCCTGACAGGGGCGAAGCCCAATTCACCCCTCCACTTT. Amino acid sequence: CASSLTGAKPNSPLHF.

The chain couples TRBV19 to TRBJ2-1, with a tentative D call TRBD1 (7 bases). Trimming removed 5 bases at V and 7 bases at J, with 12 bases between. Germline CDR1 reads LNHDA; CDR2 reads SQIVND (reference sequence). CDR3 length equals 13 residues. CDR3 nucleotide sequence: TGTGCCAGTAGTGGAGGGGGCGGAAATGAGCAGTTCTTC. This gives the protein CASSGGGGNEQFF.